The clone carrying this TCR beta chain was seen more than once but under ten times. Primed by a sample-barcoded 5' primer and a J-beta primer mix, a second PCR proceeded for 7 to 11 cycles. TCRdb ran MiXCR on the 5' RACE reads and lists one entry per CDR3 protein. Of about 970,000 distinct CDR3 sequences in the sample, 45% to 60% were seen once. The data were obtained in a study of blood T cells in healthy people across ages. With 0 bases removed from V and 2 bases from J, the gap between germline ends came to 14 bases. Germline V gene lookup returns CDR1 SGDLS and CDR2 YYNGEE. There are 16 residues in the CDR3.

The sequenced sample was blood. The TCR comes from a woman between 55 and 75 years old in good health. V gene TRBV9 combines with J gene TRBJ1-2, with D perhaps TRBD1 (6 bases). The CDR3 region is CASSVGRNRDNYGYTF. For the CDR3, the DNA is TGTGCCAGCAGCGTAGGGAGGAACAGGGACAACTATGGCTACACCTTC.